The 18 T cell receptor beta chains in this list originate from one sample, sequenced in a study of T cell changes during pregnancy in multiple sclerosis. Produced via immunoSEQ multiplex PCR; TCRdb's table is partial and in-frame only. The sample has some 60,000 clones; approximately 91% are singletons. Source: CD4+ T cells from peripheral blood mononuclear cells, taken in the first trimester of pregnancy. These receptors were collected from a female donor with multiple sclerosis, enrolled in a pregnancy study.

The rearrangement links TRBV2 to TRBJ2-7, with D possibly being TRBD1 (6 bases). Germline CDR1 SNHLY, CDR2 FYNNEI. This CDR3 contains 15 residues. With 6 bases removed from V and 0 bases from J, the gap between germline ends came to 15 bases. The CDR3 reads CASSARTVSSYEQYF. As DNA, the CDR3 is TGTGCCAGCAGCGCTCGGACAGTGAGCTCCTACGAGCAGTACTTC. The full variable domain, completed using reference TRBV2 and TRBJ2-7, is EPEVTQTPSHQVTQMGQEVILRCVPISNHLYFYWYRQILGQKVEFLVSFYNNEISEKSEIFDDQFSVERPDGSNFTLKIRSTKLEDSAMYFCASSARTVSSYEQYFGPGTRLTVT.

This chain connects TRBV7-3 to TRBJ1-2; 9 nucleotides match TRBD1. The CDR3 covers 15 residues. CDR1 and CDR2 from the germline V gene are SGHTA and FQGTGA. The J segment lost 3 bases and the V segment lost 2 bases, leaving 4 bases of the junction unmatched. The CDR3 DNA sequence: TGTGCCAGCAGCTTAGCGGGACAGGGAGACTATGGCTACACCTTC. It is translated as CASSLAGQGDYGYTF.

This rearrangement joins TRBV29-1 to TRBJ2-6, with TRBD2 matching 11 bases. Germline CDR1 SQVTM, CDR2 ANQGSEA. V dropped 7 bases and J dropped 3; count of bases not matched to a gene: 8. CDR3 length: 16 residues. The CDR3 loop is CSASTSGVFGANVLTF. CDR3 coding DNA: TGCAGCGCCTCGACTAGCGGGGTTTTTGGGGCCAACGTCCTGACTTTC.

J is TRBJ2-1 and V is TRBV5-5; D perhaps matches TRBD1 (6 bases). The V end lost 2 bases, the J end lost 0 bases, and 9 bases lay between the germline ends. Germline CDR1 is SGHKS and CDR2 is YYEKEE (reference sequence). The CDR3 contains 15 residues. In nucleotides, the CDR3 is TGTGCCAGCAGCTTCGGGGACATCTCCTACAATGAGCAGTTCTTC. It is translated as CASSFGDISYNEQFF.

This chain connects TRBV7-2 to TRBJ2-5; D call uncertain. V was cut by 1 base and J by 8 bases, with 14 bases left in between. CDR1 is SGHTA, CDR2 FQGNSA, per germline. The CDR3 extends over 14 amino acids. The CDR3: CASSLGDSGRTQYF. In DNA form, the CDR3 reads TGTGCCAGCAGCTTAGGTGACTCCGGTCGAACCCAGTACTTC.

The chain recombines TRBV7-9 with TRBJ2-1; 9 bases line up with TRBD2. Per the germline V gene, CDR1 is SEHNR and CDR2 is FQNEAQ (reference sequence). The V and J ends lost 7 bases and 8 bases, in that order; junction bases with no gene match: 12. This CDR3 is built from 15 residues. This chain's CDR3 is CASTPLLAGRDEQFF. CDR3 nucleotides: TGTGCCAGCACACCCCTGCTAGCGGGGAGGGATGAGCAGTTCTTC.

This chain links TRBV5-6 with TRBJ1-2, with D maybe TRBD1 (6 bases). Trimming took off 0 bases at V and 7 bases at J, with 13 bases between the two ends. The CDR3 has 14 residues. Per germline, CDR1 SGHDT and CDR2 YYEEEE. Here the CDR3 DNA reads TGTGCCAGCAGCTTGGGACAGGCCCTAATTGGCTACACCTTC. This encodes CASSLGQALIGYTF.

This chain joins TRBV7-2 and TRBJ2-3; a weak D match, TRBD2 (5 bases). This CDR3 is built from 13 residues. Trimming left V 6 bases short and J 1 base short, with 8 bases between. Germline CDR1 is SGHTA and CDR2 is FQGNSA. The DNA for the CDR3 is TGTGCCAGCAGTTTCGGGGGCACAGATACGCAGTATTTT. Amino acids: CASSFGGTDTQYF.

The J gene is TRBJ2-3, the V gene TRBV5-6; TRBD1 agrees at 8 bases. V lost 5 bases, J lost 1 base, and 15 bases stayed unmatched. CDR1 and CDR2 (germline): SGHDT, YYEEEE. The length of the CDR3 is 18 residues. For the CDR3, the DNA is TGTGCCAGCAGATCCCGGGACAGGCCTCAGATACGCACAGATACGCAGTATTTT. Translating it yields CASRSRDRPQIRTDTQYF.

In the case of this clone: One end of the junction is discordant with germline, which a read error may explain. The chain has TRBV7-7 and TRBJ2-2; D is possibly TRBD2 (7 bases). The CDR3 length is 17 residues. From germline, CDR1 is SSHAT and CDR2 FNYEAQ (reference sequence). CDR3 nucleotides: TGTGCTAGCAGCTTAGGCGGGGGCCCCCCGAACACCGGGGAGCTGTTTTTT. Its protein is CASSLGGGPPNTGELFF.

This clone has more than one count but fewer than ten. The gene calls are TRBV7-2 and TRBJ2-7; perhaps TRBD1 as D (7 bases). This CDR3 is built from 13 residues. CDR1 is SGHTA and CDR2 is FQGNSA in the germline V gene. With 7 bases removed from V and 0 bases from J, the gap between germline ends came to 10 bases. CDR3 nucleotide sequence: TGTGCCAGCACCAGGGGGGCCTCCTACGAGCAGTACTTC. As protein: CASTRGASYEQYF.

The gene calls are TRBV5-1 and TRBJ2-1, with 9 bases that match TRBD2. The ends lost 4 bases at V and 0 bases at J; junction bases unmatched: 5. The CDR3 covers 16 residues. Germline CDR1 and CDR2: SGHRS and YFSETQ. This CDR3 reads CASSRSGGASYNEQFF. CDR3 DNA: TGCGCCAGCAGCCGTAGCGGGGGCGCCTCCTACAATGAGCAGTTCTTC.

The rearrangement joins TRBV30 to TRBJ2-1; D is perhaps TRBD2 (6 bases). This CDR3 region has 16 residues. V was trimmed by 3 bases and J by 3 bases, leaving 18 bases between them. Germline assignment: CDR1 GTSNPN and CDR2 SVGIG (reference sequence). The chain's CDR3 is CAWRMRDSQRYNEQFF. The CDR3 DNA follows: TGTGCCTGGAGGATGAGGGACTCCCAGCGCTACAATGAGCAGTTCTTC.

This sequence joins TRBV7-2 and TRBJ1-1, with 9 bases that match TRBD1. This CDR3 region has 15 residues. Losses at the gene ends were 4 bases for V and 1 base for J; bases not matched to a gene: 4. CDR1 is SGHTA, CDR2 FQGNSA, per germline. CDR3 sequence: CASSWDRVGNTEAFF. The CDR3 region has the DNA TGTGCCAGCAGCTGGGACAGGGTAGGGAACACTGAAGCTTTCTTT.

This rearrangement joins TRBV6-1 to TRBJ1-2; possibly TRBD1 for D (6 bases). Germline V gene lookup returns CDR1 MNHNS and CDR2 SASEGT. The V end lost 6 bases, the J end lost 5 bases, and 13 bases lay between the germline ends. The CDR3 is 13 residues long. In nucleotides, the CDR3 is TGTGCCAGCAGCTTAAACAGGGATTATGGCTACACCTTC. This encodes CASSLNRDYGYTF.

The gene calls are TRBV4-3 and TRBJ1-3; no clear D. The V end lost 0 bases, the J end lost 2 bases, and 14 bases lay between the germline ends. The CDR3 is made up of 17 amino acids. Germline CDR1 is LGHNA and CDR2 is YSLEER. CDR3 sequence reads: CASSQDLPEGTGNTIYF. The CDR3 DNA reads as TGCGCCAGCAGCCAAGATTTACCCGAGGGCACTGGAAACACCATATATTTT.

CDR3 in amino acids: CASSEAGGYNQPQHF. CDR3 coding DNA: TGTGCCAGCAGTGAAGCCGGAGGGTACAATCAGCCCCAGCATTTT. This rearrangement joins TRBV6-1 to TRBJ1-5, with unresolved D. The CDR3 covers 15 residues. Between the trimmed V and J ends, which lost 0 bases and 3 bases, there was a span of 9 bases. Germline-derived CDR1 and CDR2 are MNHNS and SASEGT.

CDR3 region: CASSLPAGGPYEQFF. The DNA for the CDR3 is TGTGCCAGCAGCTTACCGGCGGGGGGGCCCTATGAGCAGTTCTTC. The V gene is TRBV5-4, the J gene TRBJ2-1; 9 nucleotides agree with TRBD2. The length of the CDR3 is 15 residues. Germline CDR1 SGHNT, CDR2 YYREEE (reference sequence). V was pared by 2 bases and J by 8 bases, with 8 bases of the junction left unmatched.